The subject of this entry is one T cell receptor beta chain. This clone's antigen is unknown. No qualities accompany the bases; no much larger clone lies one base away. For TCR beta library preparation, around 2.1 micrograms of genomic DNA were extracted from the cryopreserved PBMCs. High-throughput TCR beta sequencing was performed on longitudinal blood samples from CLL patients receiving ibrutinib monotherapy. The patients took part in an open-label, single-center phase 2 trial of ibrutinib monotherapy. A MiSeq instrument was used for deep resolution sequencing, which targeted depths ranging from 1 in 1 million up to 1 in 200,000 T cells, with coverage averaging 10x for each clonotype. The immunoSEQ hsTCRB Kit was used to generate the TCR beta libraries. In the paper's pipeline: ImmunoSEQ Data Assistant and ImmunoSEQ Analyzer were used for data analysis, and V, D and J genes were assigned according to IMGT definitions. Clonality, which ranges from 0 to 1, was calculated by subtracting the normalized Shannon entropy of productive rearrangement frequencies from one. Public clonotype analysis was restricted to overrepresented clonotypes comprising at least 0.05% of each patient's repertoire. Repertoires from 10 to 15 age-matched healthy donors in immuneACCESS were used as clonality controls. Entries here come from immuneACCESS through TCRdb and include only in-frame sequences with V and J called. Some clones fail to appear in such tables; in the studies checked, an unresolved V gene covers under half of the shortfall, and the cause of the remainder is unknown. That table supplies the V and J calls and clone size; D and trimming were determined from the DNA. The sample contains about 21,000 clones, around 68% of them found a single time. Roughly 26% of the sample is taken by the ten largest.

The data stem from a study of cytotoxic CD8 clonotypes in ibrutinib-treated CLL (dated by TCRdb to about 2021). In the study overall: The cohort was composed of around twelve relapsed/refractory and approximately 16 treatment-naive patients; IGHV unmutated status was identified in approximately 17 patients. Partial responses were observed in roughly 24 patients and complete responses in 2; after a median follow-up of 68 months, remission was maintained in roughly 15 patients and progression was observed in some 12. Samples at response were collected after a median of about twelve months of treatment, with a range of about 6 to 36 months. An average of roughly 270,000 productive templates and around 100,000 productive rearrangements was obtained per sample. Longitudinal samples were obtainable from about 30% of the roughly 90 participants in the trial. Cryopreserved peripheral blood mononuclear cells were collected before treatment, at response, and at either disease progression or sustained remission.

Here is what the overall study found, with its caveats: An increase in clonality was observed at ibrutinib response, with clonality remaining stable during sustained remission and falling back toward baseline at progression. Public clonotypes were rare and either shrank or stayed stable during treatment, and the rise in clonality at ibrutinib response reflected expansion of private clonotypes. Lymph node repertoires were not examined, and the timing of sampling was not matched between patients in sustained remission and those whose disease progressed. Baseline clonality was found to be higher than that of age-matched healthy donors and was strongly correlated with circulating CD8+ T-cell counts.

The specimen comprised PBMCs, sampled before ibrutinib treatment. The source is a human donor with chronic lymphocytic leukemia.

The CDR3 region has the sequence CASSHGFNTYEQYF. The nucleotides read TGTGCCAGCAGCCACGGCTTTAACACCTACGAGCAGTACTTC. Here the chain combines TRBV11-2 and TRBJ2-7; a confident D gene designation cannot be given. V is reduced by 5 bases and J by 2 bases, leaving a spacing of 13 bases between them. Including cysteine and phenylalanine, the CDR3 has 14 amino acids. The only DNA kept is the CDR3, 42 bases in frame from the first base. CDR1 and CDR2 are drawn from the germline V gene: SGHAT, FQNNGV.